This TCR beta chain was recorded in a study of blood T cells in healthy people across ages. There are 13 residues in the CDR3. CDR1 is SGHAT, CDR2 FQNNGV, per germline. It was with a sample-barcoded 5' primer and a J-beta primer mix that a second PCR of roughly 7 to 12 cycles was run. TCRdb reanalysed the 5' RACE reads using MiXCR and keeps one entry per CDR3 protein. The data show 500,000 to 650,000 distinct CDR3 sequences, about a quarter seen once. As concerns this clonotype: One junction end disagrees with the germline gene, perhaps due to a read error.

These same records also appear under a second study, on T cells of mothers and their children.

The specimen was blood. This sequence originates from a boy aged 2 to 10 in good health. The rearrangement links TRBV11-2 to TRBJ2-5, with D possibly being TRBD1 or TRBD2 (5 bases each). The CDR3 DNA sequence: TGTGCCAGCAGCCGGGGTTATGCAGGGCATCTGTTCTTC. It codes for CASSRGYAGHLFF.